Sequencing of this TCR beta chain was carried out in a study of glioma-infiltrating T cells. The CDR3 is 16 amino acids. Germline V gene sequence: CDR1 LGHNA, CDR2 YSLEER. Trimming cost V 9 bases and J 0 bases, with 20 bases left between them. This clonotype has more than one count but fewer than ten. The antigen remains unidentified. Study conclusions and caveats: Above-expected tissue-blood divergence occurred in all gliomas, most in low-grade ones. CDR3 overlap between tissue and blood was very small.

The iRepertoire nested amplicon-rescue multiplex PCR amplified TCR alpha and beta CDR3s from RNA. Input was about 100-450 ng of tissue mRNA or PBMC total RNA. In TCRdb, the multiplex PCR reads were re-called with MiXCR into one record per CDR3 protein. The sample yields about 22,000 distinct CDR3 sequences, 20% to 25% seen once. V and J are TRBV4-3 and TRBJ1-2; possibly TRBD1 for D (5 bases). The TCR sequence derives from a human donor with low-grade glioma or glioblastoma, undergoing nonglioma brain surgery, or in good health (not recorded which). Specimen: glioma tissue, nonneoplastic brain tissue, or PBMCs (not recorded which). The CDR3 bases are TGCGCCAGTTCGAAATCGGACACCTCAGCTAACTATGGCTACACCTTC. It encodes CASSKSDTSANYGYTF.